These 30 T cell receptor beta chains originate from one sample sequenced in a study of T cell responses to AZD1222 COVID-19 vaccine. TCRdb's table, derived via immunoSEQ multiplex PCR, lists solely in-frame clones and lacks some. The sample includes about 130,000 clones, approximately 90% of them seen just once. Sequenced material: peripheral blood, taken on day 0 of AZD1222 vaccination. The receptors shown here come from an adult in good health.

This clone was seen a few times. The chain links TRBV6-5 to TRBJ1-1; D remains unclear. Germline V gives CDR1 MNHEY, CDR2 SVGAGI. The V gene lost 5 bases and the J gene lost 1 base, with 11 bases spanning the gap. CDR3 length: 14 amino acids. CDR3 nucleotides: TGTGCCAGCAGTAAGTACAGTAGGAACACTGAAGCTTTCTTT. The encoded protein is CASSKYSRNTEAFF.

The J gene is TRBJ2-3, the V gene TRBV6-4; 8 bases map to TRBD1. Germline V gives CDR1 MRHNA, CDR2 SNTAGT. The length of the CDR3 is 14 residues. V lost 2 bases to trimming and J lost 8 bases; unmatched junction nucleotides: 6. CDR3 sequence: CASSDGQGLFTQYF. CDR3 sequence (DNA): TGTGCCAGCAGTGACGGACAGGGCTTATTTACGCAGTATTTT.

This clone was seen only once. The chain couples TRBV30 to TRBJ2-5, with 11 bases matching TRBD2. The germline V gene encodes CDR1 GTSNPN and CDR2 SVGIG (reference sequence). Trimming took 3 bases from V and 5 from J; bases not matched to a gene: 8. This CDR3 contains 15 residues. CDR3 residues: CAWSPRLAGLETQYF. DNA for the CDR3: TGTGCCTGGAGCCCCAGACTAGCGGGGCTGGAGACCCAGTACTTC.

The V and J genes are TRBV28 and TRBJ2-7, with D perhaps matching TRBD2 (6 bases). The germline V gene encodes CDR1 MDHEN and CDR2 SYDVKM. The CDR3 has 12 amino acids. Trimming took off 8 bases at V and 4 bases at J, with 12 bases between the two ends. The CDR3 sequence is CASGGFGYEQYF. CDR3 coding DNA: TGTGCCAGCGGGGGGTTTGGGTACGAGCAGTACTTC.

This rearrangement joins TRBV14 to TRBJ1-1; D uncertain. The V end was cut by 3 bases, the J end by 6 bases, with 8 bases between. The CDR3 loop spans 12 amino acids. CDR1 is SGHDN, CDR2 FVKESK, per germline. CDR3: CASSHGEPEAFF. DNA of the CDR3: TGTGCCAGCAGCCACGGGGAGCCTGAAGCTTTCTTT. Variable domain in full (rest from reference TRBV14 and TRBJ1-1): EAGVTQFPSHSVIEKGQTVTLRCDPISGHDNLYWYRRVMGKEIKFLLHFVKESKQDESGMPNNRFLAERTGGTYSTLKVQPAELEDSGVYFCASSHGEPEAFFGQGTRLTVV.

J is TRBJ2-3 and V is TRBV6-2 or TRBV6-3, with D tentatively TRBD1 (6 bases). Per germline, CDR1 MNHEY and CDR2 SVGEGT. The CDR3 totals 15 residues. V lost 4 bases and J 4 bases, leaving 15 bases between the germline ends. As DNA, the CDR3 is TGTGCCAGCAGTTCAGGGACAAGGGATGCAGATACGCAGTATTTT. It encodes CASSSGTRDADTQYF.

The chain has TRBV18 and TRBJ1-4, with 11 nucleotides matching TRBD1. V gave up 1 base and J gave up 0 bases; unmatched junction bases: 1. The CDR3 loop spans 17 amino acids. Germline assignment: CDR1 KGHSH and CDR2 LQKENI. CDR3 coding DNA: TGTGCCAGCTCACCACGGACAGGGGGCGCAACTAATGAAAAACTGTTTTTT. Amino acid sequence: CASSPRTGGATNEKLFF.

The chain is built from TRBV5-1 and TRBJ1-5; D possibly corresponds to TRBD1 (6 bases). Germline assignment: CDR1 SGHRS and CDR2 YFSETQ. Trimming pared 1 base from V and 4 bases from J, leaving 6 bases between. The CDR3 length is 13 residues. In DNA, the CDR3 is TGCGCCAGCAGCTTGACAGGGAATCAGCCCCAGCATTTT. Residues: CASSLTGNQPQHF.

The chain is built from TRBV24-1 and TRBJ2-2; weak D call: TRBD2 (5 bases). Deletions cut 4 bases from V and 10 bases from J, with 18 bases between. This CDR3 spans 15 amino acids. Germline assignment: CDR1 KGHDR and CDR2 SFDVKD. CDR3 protein: CATSDPGRDSAELFF. CDR3 sequence (DNA): TGTGCCACCAGTGACCCGGGGAGAGATTCGGCGGAGCTGTTTTTT.

This rearrangement joins TRBV6-5 to TRBJ2-7; D gene uncertain. CDR1 is MNHEY, CDR2 SVGAGI, per germline. Deletions cut 0 bases from V and 5 bases from J, with 11 bases between. There are 14 residues in the CDR3. CDR3 DNA: TGTGCCAGCAGTTACTCATCAGTGGGCGACGAGCAGTACTTC. This translates into CASSYSSVGDEQYF.

The V and J genes are TRBV10-3 and TRBJ1-1; unclear D gene. V was pared by 5 bases and J by 1 base, with 8 bases between. This CDR3 contains 13 residues. CDR1 and CDR2 from the germline V gene are ENHRY and SYGVKD. The CDR3 nucleotides read TGTGCCATCAGTCCCCCAGGGAACACTGAAGCTTTCTTT. As protein: CAISPPGNTEAFF.

The chain couples TRBV7-2 to TRBJ2-3, with D perhaps given as TRBD1 or TRBD2 (6 bases each). The CDR3 sequence is 15 residues long. The ends were cut back, 5 bases at V and 3 bases at J, with 15 bases in the middle. Germline V gives CDR1 SGHTA, CDR2 FQGNSA. In DNA, the CDR3 is TGTGCCAGCAGCCCAAGACAGGCGGGGACAGATACGCAGTATTTT. Protein: CASSPRQAGTDTQYF.

CDR3 DNA sequence: TGTGCCTGGAGTGACGGGACTCCAGCCAGCTATGGCTACACCTTC. It is translated as CAWSDGTPASYGYTF. The chain couples TRBV30 to TRBJ1-2; D is perhaps TRBD1 (5 bases). The CDR3 runs to 15 residues. Trimming took 1 base from V and 4 from J, leaving 16 bases between them. CDR1 and CDR2 from the germline V gene are GTSNPN and SVGIG (reference sequence).

The V and J genes are TRBV10-3 and TRBJ2-1, with 9 bases aligning to TRBD1. The CDR3 contains 15 residues. Losses at the gene ends were 8 bases for V and 1 base for J; bases not matched to a gene: 6. Germline assignment: CDR1 ENHRY and CDR2 SYGVKD. CDR3 in DNA: TGTGCCATCGGAACCGGGACAGGGTCCTACAATGAGCAGTTCTTC. This codes for CAIGTGTGSYNEQFF.

The chain has TRBV4-3 and TRBJ1-1, with unresolved D. The CDR3 extends over 16 amino acids. Deletions cut 3 bases from V and 3 bases from J, with 17 bases between. CDR1 is LGHNA and CDR2 is YSLEER in the germline V gene. As DNA, the CDR3 is TGCGCCAGCAGCCAGACTCGGGGTCCCGGGGACACTGAAGCTTTCTTT. It is translated as CASSQTRGPGDTEAFF.

This clone was observed once. The chain combines TRBV5-1 with TRBJ1-6; TRBD1 agrees at 7 bases. V was clipped by 1 base and J by 7 bases; unmatched bases: 8. From germline, CDR1 is SGHRS and CDR2 YFSETQ. The CDR3 contains 16 residues. CDR3 bases: TGCGCCAGCAGCTTGATCGCCGGGACAGCGAATTCACCCCTCCACTTT. This translates into CASSLIAGTANSPLHF.

The chain recombines TRBV5-4 with TRBJ1-2, with TRBD1 matching over 7 bases. CDR3 length: 17 residues. Germline loops: CDR1 SGHNT, CDR2 YYREEE (reference sequence). The J segment lost 4 bases and the V segment lost 2 bases, leaving 14 bases of the junction unmatched. Here the CDR3 DNA reads TGTGCCAGCAGCTTTCGACAGGGCGCCCCTGGCCTCTATGGCTACACCTTC. It yields the protein CASSFRQGAPGLYGYTF.

This clone was counted a few times. This chain links TRBV28 with TRBJ2-7; 13 bases agree with TRBD2. Trimming removed 5 bases from V and 3 bases from J; junction bases left unmatched: 4. Per germline, CDR1 MDHEN and CDR2 SYDVKM. The CDR3 has 15 amino acids. CDR3 in amino acids: CASSRTSGGVYEQYF. DNA of the CDR3: TGTGCCAGCAGTAGAACTAGCGGGGGGGTCTACGAGCAGTACTTC.

The rearrangement joins TRBV19 to TRBJ1-5, with unresolved D. CDR1 is LNHDA and CDR2 is SQIVND in the germline V gene (reference sequence). V was pared by 4 bases and J by 11 bases, with 12 bases between. CDR3 length: 12 amino acids. CDR3 in DNA: TGTGCCAGTAGTAGATCGTATATGACCCAGCATTTT. Amino acids: CASSRSYMTQHF.

Only one count was recorded for this clone. V and J are TRBV5-4 and TRBJ1-2; D is undetermined. CDR1 and CDR2 (germline): SGHNT, YYREEE (reference sequence). CDR3 length equals 11 residues. The V gene lost 3 bases and the J gene lost 8 bases, with 8 bases spanning the gap. The CDR3 DNA sequence: TGTGCCAGCAGCTCACTCTGGGGCTACACCTTC. This codes for CASSSLWGYTF.

The V and J genes are TRBV19 and TRBJ2-1; either TRBD1 or TRBD2 may fit D (6 bases each). This CDR3 comprises 14 residues. Germline CDR1 LNHDA, CDR2 SQIVND (reference sequence). With 6 bases removed from V and 7 bases from J, the gap between germline ends came to 16 bases. The CDR3 sequence is CASRSPGGGNEQFF. In DNA form, the CDR3 reads TGTGCCAGTAGATCCCCCGGGGGCGGGAATGAGCAGTTCTTC.

The chain couples TRBV7-2 to TRBJ2-2; 8 bases align to TRBD1. Germline V CDR1 and CDR2: SGHTA, FQGNSA. V dropped 5 bases and J dropped 4; count of bases not matched to a gene: 3. The CDR3 length is 14 residues. CDR3 residues: CASSRDRTTGELFF. CDR3 sequence (DNA): TGTGCCAGCAGCCGGGACAGGACCACCGGGGAGCTGTTTTTT.

This clone has just one count. The rearrangement joins TRBV6-2 or TRBV6-3 to TRBJ1-4; D not resolved. The CDR3 totals 15 residues. With 0 bases removed from V and 4 bases from J, the gap between germline ends came to 9 bases. Germline CDR1 MNHEY, CDR2 SVGEGT. CDR3 sequence reads: CASSYSTPFNEKLFF. The DNA for the CDR3 is TGTGCCAGCAGTTACTCGACGCCGTTTAATGAAAAACTGTTTTTT.

V usage is TRBV6-6 and J usage is TRBJ1-3, with D unclear. With 6 bases removed from V and 4 bases from J, the gap between germline ends came to 4 bases. The CDR3 has 11 amino acids. Germline CDR1 is MNHNY and CDR2 is SVGAGI (reference sequence). The CDR3 here is CASRRGNTIYF. As DNA, the CDR3 is TGTGCCAGCAGAAGAGGAAACACCATATATTTT.

J is TRBJ2-7 and V is TRBV19; D gene ambiguous. The CDR3 is made up of 14 amino acids. V shed 3 bases and J shed 0 bases, with 9 bases lying between them. CDR1 and CDR2 from the germline V gene are LNHDA and SQIVND (reference sequence). CDR3 sequence (DNA): TGTGCCAGTAGTATTTCGGTCAGCTCCTACGAGCAGTACTTC. This encodes CASSISVSSYEQYF.

This clone was detected only a few times. V usage is TRBV30 and J usage is TRBJ1-2; D is undetermined. The V end was cut by 8 bases, the J end by 6 bases, with 19 bases between. Germline V gene sequence: CDR1 GTSNPN, CDR2 SVGIG (reference sequence). There are 13 residues in the CDR3. CDR3 protein: CAESVYPLDGYTF. The CDR3 DNA is TGTGCCGAGTCGGTTTACCCCCTAGATGGCTACACCTTC. Drawing the rest from reference TRBV30 and TRBJ1-2, the complete variable domain is SQTIHQWPATLVQPVGSPLSLECTVEGTSNPNLYWYRQAAGRGLQLLFYSVGIGQISSEVPQNLSASRPQDRQFILSSKKLLLSDSGFYLCAESVYPLDGYTFGSGTRLTVV.

This clone was counted a single time. The chain is built from TRBV27 and TRBJ2-5; D is possibly TRBD2 (5 bases). Per germline, CDR1 MNHEY and CDR2 SMNVEV (reference sequence). The CDR3 length is 16 residues. The germline V and J ends were trimmed by 2 bases and 5 bases, with 18 bases remaining between them. CDR3 protein: CASSLEFGPTGETQYF. For the CDR3, the DNA is TGTGCCAGCAGTTTAGAGTTCGGACCCACGGGGGAGACCCAGTACTTC.

V and J are TRBV13 and TRBJ2-3; 7 bases are shared with TRBD1. The CDR3 totals 17 residues. Trimming took 4 bases from V and 2 from J; bases not matched to a gene: 12. The germline V gene has CDR1 PRHDT and CDR2 FYEKMQ (reference sequence). The CDR3 region is CASSSSGQAGPTDTQYF. DNA of the CDR3: TGTGCCAGCAGCTCCTCCGGACAGGCTGGACCCACAGATACGCAGTATTTT. The full variable domain, rest sourced from reference TRBV13 and TRBJ2-3, is AAGVIQSPRHLIKEKRETATLKCYPIPRHDTVYWYQQGPGQDPQFLISFYEKMQSDKGSIPDRFSAQQFSDYHSELNMSSLELGDSALYFCASSSSGQAGPTDTQYFGPGTRLTVL.

The rearrangement joins TRBV24-1 to TRBJ2-3; 7 nucleotides line up with TRBD1. The CDR3 is 16 amino acids. V gave up 0 bases and J gave up 4 bases; unmatched junction bases: 6. Germline CDR1 is KGHDR and CDR2 is SFDVKD. The DNA of the CDR3 is TGTGCCACCAGTGATTTGACAGGGGAGTCATCAGATACGCAGTATTTT. It codes for CATSDLTGESSDTQYF.

The chain is built from TRBV9 and TRBJ2-6, with 7 bases identical to TRBD1. This CDR3 comprises 22 residues. Trimming took 3 bases from V and 2 from J; bases not matched to a gene: 23. Germline CDR1 and CDR2: SGDLS and YYNGEE. The CDR3 bases are TGTGCCAGCAGCGCAACGACCTTACTAATACAGGGGAGATTGACTGGGGCCAACGTCCTGACTTTC. Amino acids: CASSATTLLIQGRLTGANVLTF.